Listed below are T cell receptor beta chains from one sample, sequenced in a study of T cells in Graves' hyperthyroidism and ophthalmopathy. TCRdb passed the multiplex PCR reads through MiXCR, listing each CDR3 protein once. The table shows hundreds of thousands of distinct CDR3 sequences, with about 16% occurring only once. The sample comprised blood. These receptors were obtained from a woman aged 25 to 39 with Graves' hyperthyroidism. Both conserved end residues are part of each CDR3. Fields, in order: J gene, D gene, V gene, clone size, CDR3 DNA, CDR3 protein. The D gene is left open where the match is weak. Clone size is not always given. Where it is, it says once, few, many or a class for expanded clones.

>TRBJ2-4|TRBD2|TRBV29-1|few
TGCAGCGTTAGCGGGAGCCTAGCCAAAAACATTCAGTACTTC
CSVSGSLAKNIQYF
>TRBJ1-5|TRBD1|TRBV7-9|many
TGTGCCAGCAGCTGGGGGCAGGGGGGTCAGCCCCAGCATTTT
CASSWGQGGQPQHF
>TRBJ2-2|TRBD1|TRBV19|NA
TGTGCCAGTAGCAAGGGGGCCACGAACACCGGGGAGCTGTTTTTT
CASSKGATNTGELFF
>TRBJ2-7|TRBD2|TRBV4-1|NA
TGCGCCAGCAGCCCGCGACTAGCGCTGTCCTACGAGCAGTACTTC
CASSPRLALSYEQYF
>TRBJ2-1|TRBD1|TRBV4-1|NA
TGCGCCAGCAGCCGGACAGGGGATTTGGGTGAGCAGTTCTTC
CASSRTGDLGEQFF
>TRBJ2-7|TRBD2|TRBV3-1|many
TGTGCCAGCAGCCCAGCCGGGACTAGCCTCCTCTCCTACGAGCAGTACTTC
CASSPAGTSLLSYEQYF
>TRBJ2-1|TRBD2|TRBV20-1|many
TGCAGTGCTTCCATTAGCGGGAGATCCTACAATGAGCAGTTCTTC
CSASISGRSYNEQFF
>TRBJ2-3|TRBD2|TRBV11-3|few
TGTGCCAGCAGCTCACGGCGGGGGGCGTCCGCCGGGAGAACCGGCACAGATACGCAGTATTTT
CASSSRRGASAGRTGTDTQYF
>TRBJ2-7|TRBD1|TRBV7-9|many
TGTGCCAGCAGCTCCGGACAGGGGACCTACGAGCAGTACTTC
CASSSGQGTYEQYF
>TRBJ1-2|TRBD1|TRBV4-1|NA
TGCGCCAGCAGCCAAGCTACAAATAGGGACAGCCACTATGGCTACACCTTC
CASSQATNRDSHYGYTF
>TRBJ2-3|TRBD2|TRBV4-2|many
TGTGCCAGCAGCCAAGCCTCGGGAGGGCCCTCAACGGATACGCAGTATTTT
CASSQASGGPSTDTQYF
>TRBJ2-3|TRBD1|TRBV28|few
TGTGCCAGCAGCCTAGGACAGGGAGGTTATACGCAGTATTTT
CASSLGQGGYTQYF
>TRBJ2-1|TRBD1|TRBV5-1|many
TGCGCCAGCAGCTTGAGCGCAGGGGGCTCCTACAATGAGCAGTTCTTC
CASSLSAGGSYNEQFF
>TRBJ2-3|NA|TRBV2|many
TGTGCCAGCAGTGAAGCGGGAACAGGCACAGATACGCAGTATTTT
CASSEAGTGTDTQYF
>TRBJ2-3|TRBD1|TRBV5-1|NA
TGCGCCAGCAGCGTCGGACAGGGGATGAATACAGATACGCAGTATTTT
CASSVGQGMNTDTQYF
>TRBJ2-1|TRBD2|TRBV9|few
TGTGCCAGCAGCGGACCCCGGGACTACAACCCGTTCTTC
CASSGPRDYNPFF
>TRBJ2-7|NA|TRBV4-1|NA
TGCGCCAGCAGCCAAGGACGCCAGATCGAGCAGTACTTC
CASSQGRQIEQYF
>TRBJ2-7|NA|TRBV18|NA
TGTGCCAGCTCACCAAGACAGCCAAGTGAGCAGTACTTC
CASSPRQPSEQYF
>TRBJ1-5|NA|TRBV15|NA
TGTGCCACCAGCAGAGTGACGAATCAGCCCCAGCATTTT
CATSRVTNQPQHF
>TRBJ1-3|TRBD1|TRBV18|many
TGTGCCAGCTCGCCGACAGGGGTTGCTGGAAACACCATATATTTT
CASSPTGVAGNTIYF
>TRBJ2-1|NA|TRBV20-1|NA
TGCAGTGCTAGAAAGGACCCGACTAGGAATGAGCAGTTCTTC
CSARKDPTRNEQFF
>TRBJ2-3|TRBD2|TRBV2|many
TGTGCCAGCAGAGCCGTTGCGGGAGGTGGAAAGGATACGCAGTATTTT
CASRAVAGGGKDTQYF
>TRBJ1-5|NA|TRBV28|many
TGTGCCAGCATCCGGGACGGCAATCAGCCCCAGCATTTT
CASIRDGNQPQHF
>TRBJ2-5|NA|TRBV2|NA
TGTGCCAGCAATGGGAGGCAGGCCGGCCAGTACTTC
CASNGRQAGQYF
>TRBJ2-1|NA|TRBV6-1|NA
TGTGCCAGCAGCAGACCCGCTGGGGTTGAGCAGTTCTTC
CASSRPAGVEQFF
>TRBJ1-2|TRBD1|TRBV5-1|many
TGCGCCAGCAGCGGACAGGACCCTCGGTATGGCTACACCTTC
CASSGQDPRYGYTF
>TRBJ2-5|NA|TRBV5-5|many
TGTGCCAGCAGCTCGGGACAAGGAGAAGAGACCCAGTACTTC
CASSSGQGEETQYF
>TRBJ1-2|TRBD1|TRBV5-1|many
TGCGCCAGCAGCTTGCGCGGGACAGGAATAAACTATGGCTACACCTTC
CASSLRGTGINYGYTF
>TRBJ1-1|NA|TRBV7-9|many
TGTGCCAGCAGCTTAGATATCCGTCCGGCTTTCTTT
CASSLDIRPAFF
>TRBJ2-5|NA|TRBV20-1|NA
TGCAGTGCTAGTCGGCTGACCGCGCGAGAGACCCAGTACTTC
CSASRLTARETQYF
>TRBJ1-2|NA|TRBV19|few
TGTGCCAGTAGTGTACAGGAGGCCTATGGCTACACCTTC
CASSVQEAYGYTF
>TRBJ2-1|TRBD2|TRBV20-1|NA
TGCAGTGCTGGACTAGCGGGAGTGACGTTTTTTGTCAATGAGCAGTTCTTC
CSAGLAGVTFFVNEQFF
>TRBJ1-5|TRBD1|TRBV6-1|NA
TGTGCCAGCACTAGACAGGGAGGGCAGCCCCAGCATTTT
CASTRQGGQPQHF
>TRBJ2-7|NA|TRBV10-3|few
TGTGCCATCAGTGGACGCTACGAGCAGTACTTC
CAISGRYEQYF
>TRBJ2-7|TRBD1|TRBV5-1|NA
TGCGCCAGCAGCTTCCTAGGACAGGGTATAAACGAGCAGTACTTC
CASSFLGQGINEQYF
>TRBJ2-5|NA|TRBV18|few
TGTGCCAGCTCGACTGCACACCAAGAGACCCAGTACTTC
CASSTAHQETQYF
>TRBJ2-1|NA|TRBV5-1|many
TGCGCCAGCAGCTTGGAACTGGTTGTGTTTGAGCAGTTCTTC
CASSLELVVFEQFF
>TRBJ2-2|TRBD1|TRBV15|NA
TGTGCCACCAGCAGAGGGGGGACAGGGTGGACCGGGGAGCTGTTTTTT
CATSRGGTGWTGELFF
>TRBJ2-2|TRBD2|TRBV5-1|many
TGCGCCAGCAGCTTGGACCCGGCCCTAGCGGGGGTTAGGAACACCGGGGAGCTGTTTTTT
CASSLDPALAGVRNTGELFF
>TRBJ2-3|TRBD2|TRBV28|few
TGTGCCAGCAGGGGGCCCGGGACTAGCGGGAGGACAGATACGCAGTATTTT
CASRGPGTSGRTDTQYF